This entry is about one T cell receptor beta chain. These data belong to a study of cytomegalovirus exposure and HLA in healthy donors. Study overall: Earlier work reported around 110 million unique TCR beta sequences from 170 million or so T cells.

The CDR3 has 13 residues. In germline, CDR1 is SGDLS, CDR2 YYNGEE. PCR involved 60 Vbeta and 13 Jbeta primers. The method was immunoSEQ multiplex PCR; TCRdb's version includes in-frame clones alone and lacks a portion of them. Its listing shows approximately 51,000 clones. The chain uses TRBV9 and TRBJ2-5, with D perhaps matching TRBD1 (6 bases). The DNA end is a closer match to TRBJ2-7, so the J assignment may be wrong. Input material: PBMCs. The receptor's source is a man aged 40-49 years in good health and CMV-seropositive. The CDR3 DNA reads TGTGCCAGCAGCGCCACAGGGAACTACGAGCAGTACTTC. It is translated as CASSATGNYEQYF.